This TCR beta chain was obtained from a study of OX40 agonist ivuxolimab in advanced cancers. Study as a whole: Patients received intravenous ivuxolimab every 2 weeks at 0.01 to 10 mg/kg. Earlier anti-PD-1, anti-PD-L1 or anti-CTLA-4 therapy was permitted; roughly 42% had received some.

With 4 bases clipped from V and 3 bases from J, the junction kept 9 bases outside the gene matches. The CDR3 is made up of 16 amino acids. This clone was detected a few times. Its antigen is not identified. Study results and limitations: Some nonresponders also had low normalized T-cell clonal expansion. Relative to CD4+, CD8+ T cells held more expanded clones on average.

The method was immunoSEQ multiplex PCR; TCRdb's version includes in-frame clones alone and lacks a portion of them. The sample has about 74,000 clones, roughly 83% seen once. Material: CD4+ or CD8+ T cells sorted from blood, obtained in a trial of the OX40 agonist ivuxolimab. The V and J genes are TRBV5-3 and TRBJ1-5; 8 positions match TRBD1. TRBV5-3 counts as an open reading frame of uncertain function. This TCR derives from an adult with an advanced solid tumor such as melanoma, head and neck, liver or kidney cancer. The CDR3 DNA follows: TGTGCCAGAAGCGGGGGACAGGACAGGAACAATCAGCCCCAGCATTTT. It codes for CARSGGQDRNNQPQHF.